This TCR beta chain originates from a study of radiotherapy plus CTLA-4 blockade in lung cancer. The repertoire was sequenced with immunoSEQ multiplex PCR; TCRdb's copy has only in-frame clones and lacks some. The table lists 65,000 to 85,000 clones, 74% of them singletons. Trimming took 4 bases from V and 3 from J; bases not matched to a gene: 11. Germline values: CDR1 SGHRS, CDR2 YFSETQ. The CDR3 is 16 amino acids. Sequences were derived from peripheral blood, sampled from a patient treated with radiotherapy plus ipilimumab. This clonotype was obtained from a human donor with non-small cell lung cancer whose response to radiotherapy plus ipilimumab could not be evaluated. The genes are TRBV5-1 and TRBJ2-7, with 9 bases that match TRBD1. CDR3 loop: CASSTRNRDRVYEQYF. CDR3 DNA sequence: TGCGCCAGCAGCACTCGAAACCGGGACAGGGTCTACGAGCAGTACTTC.